Included here is one T cell receptor (beta chain) sequence, with context. What it recognizes is unknown. Germline V gene data show CDR1 as MDHEN and CDR2 as SYDVKM. There are 15 residues in the CDR3. Trimming took 5 bases from V and 5 from J; bases not matched to a gene: 9. The record originates from a study of T cell repertoires in cytomegalovirus infection. The wider study: Indications came from public TCR beta signatures; they pointed to CMV infection and to a matching HLA type. Study results and limitations: HLA-C-restricted CMV clonotypes gave the most frequent clonotype in two of eight donors.

Via MiXCR, TCRdb re-called the reads, giving one row per CDR3 protein. The sample contains about 230,000 distinct CDR3 sequences, approximately 22% of which appear only once. The sequence came from a human donor in good health (CMV status not recorded). Some clones in this sample may be carry-over from other donors' samples. Sample: CD8+ T cells from PBMCs. The rearrangement joins TRBV28 to TRBJ2-7; 10 nucleotides match TRBD2. CDR3 nucleotides: TGTGCCAGCAGTCTTCTAGCGGGGGCCCACCACGAGCAGTACTTC. Translating it yields CASSLLAGAHHEQYF.